Listed below are T cell receptor beta chains from one sample, sequenced in a study of human T cells and chemical hapten exposure. TCRdb re-derived calls from the RACE reads in MiXCR, one entry per CDR3 protein. In the table there are approximately 57,000 distinct CDR3 sequences, 9.3% of which are singletons. Sequenced material: whole blood, taken in connection with sensitization to the hapten diphenylcyclopropenone (DPC). The receptors come from a woman in her forties with alopecia areata. Some clones in this sample may be carry-over from other donors' samples. The conserved cysteine and the conserved F or W are not part of the CDR3 here. The order of the fields is D gene, J gene, V gene, CDR3 protein. D genes are given only for firm matches.

d_gene: -; j_gene: TRBJ2-1; v_gene: TRBV24-1; CDR3aa: ATSDETRAEQF
d_gene: -; j_gene: TRBJ2-2; v_gene: TRBV5-1; CDR3aa: ASSFTSGSYTGELF
d_gene: TRBD1; j_gene: TRBJ1-2; v_gene: TRBV4-1; CDR3aa: ATTGTGGSGYT
d_gene: TRBD1; j_gene: TRBJ1-6; v_gene: TRBV16; CDR3aa: ASSLQTGSNSPLH
d_gene: TRBD2; j_gene: TRBJ2-5; v_gene: TRBV3-1; CDR3aa: ASSPRASGGHMAQY
d_gene: -; j_gene: TRBJ1-2; v_gene: TRBV27; CDR3aa: ASRGSYGYT
d_gene: -; j_gene: TRBJ2-3; v_gene: TRBV28; CDR3aa: ASSQGGSDTQY
d_gene: TRBD1; j_gene: TRBJ1-2; v_gene: TRBV28; CDR3aa: ASSSPQGEANYGYT
d_gene: -; j_gene: TRBJ1-4; v_gene: TRBV7-2; CDR3aa: ASSFTGGVYEKLF
d_gene: TRBD2; j_gene: TRBJ2-7; v_gene: TRBV7-8; CDR3aa: ASSFGREANEQY
d_gene: -; j_gene: TRBJ1-1; v_gene: TRBV20-1; CDR3aa: SAGAGIYTEAF
d_gene: TRBD1; j_gene: TRBJ2-2; v_gene: TRBV30; CDR3aa: AWSRGQLNTGELF
d_gene: -; j_gene: TRBJ1-6; v_gene: TRBV4-2; CDR3aa: ASSQRVTNSPLH
d_gene: -; j_gene: TRBJ1-1; v_gene: TRBV18; CDR3aa: ASSMEGMGTEAF
d_gene: -; j_gene: TRBJ1-2; v_gene: TRBV7-2; CDR3aa: ASSLKRRYGYT
d_gene: -; j_gene: TRBJ2-3; v_gene: TRBV27; CDR3aa: ASSRNRAPGGLDTQY
d_gene: -; j_gene: TRBJ1-4; v_gene: TRBV29-1; CDR3aa: SVAQDLGANEKLF
d_gene: -; j_gene: TRBJ2-7; v_gene: TRBV3-1; CDR3aa: ASSQESRDFGEQY
d_gene: -; j_gene: TRBJ2-1; v_gene: TRBV11-2; CDR3aa: ASSLDQSFEQF
d_gene: -; j_gene: TRBJ1-3; v_gene: TRBV20-1; CDR3aa: SAAGVTGNTIY
d_gene: -; j_gene: TRBJ1-6; v_gene: TRBV7-2; CDR3aa: ASSHLRANSPLH
d_gene: -; j_gene: TRBJ2-7; v_gene: TRBV20-1; CDR3aa: SASGRTRSEQY
d_gene: TRBD1; j_gene: TRBJ1-5; v_gene: TRBV5-6; CDR3aa: ASSLAGTGQH
d_gene: -; j_gene: TRBJ2-3; v_gene: TRBV6-5; CDR3aa: ASRSHQGSTDTQY
d_gene: TRBD1; j_gene: TRBJ1-2; v_gene: TRBV29-1; CDR3aa: SVGQGAGGYT
d_gene: -; j_gene: TRBJ2-1; v_gene: TRBV27; CDR3aa: ASSFWQGNNEQF
d_gene: -; j_gene: TRBJ1-5; v_gene: TRBV18; CDR3aa: ASSPTEYSNQPQH
d_gene: -; j_gene: TRBJ2-7; v_gene: TRBV24-1; CDR3aa: ATSDMTDEQY
d_gene: -; j_gene: TRBJ1-5; v_gene: TRBV2; CDR3aa: ASSEGLIYSNQPQH
d_gene: -; j_gene: TRBJ2-3; v_gene: TRBV12-3/TRBV12-4; CDR3aa: ASTAGFSDTQY
d_gene: TRBD2; j_gene: TRBJ2-3; v_gene: TRBV6-5; CDR3aa: ASSTGTRKDTQY
d_gene: -; j_gene: TRBJ2-1; v_gene: TRBV11-3; CDR3aa: ASSRPGTNNEQF
d_gene: TRBD2; j_gene: TRBJ2-3; v_gene: TRBV4-1; CDR3aa: ASSWLTSADLADTQY
d_gene: TRBD2; j_gene: TRBJ2-2; v_gene: TRBV6-1; CDR3aa: ASSPGLDYTGELF
d_gene: TRBD1; j_gene: TRBJ2-2; v_gene: TRBV7-6; CDR3aa: ASRQGQGRTGELF
d_gene: -; j_gene: TRBJ2-7; v_gene: TRBV20-1; CDR3aa: SARASYEQY
d_gene: -; j_gene: TRBJ2-6; v_gene: TRBV7-6; CDR3aa: ASSLLGQGTSSGANVLT
d_gene: -; j_gene: TRBJ2-1; v_gene: TRBV15; CDR3aa: ATSSSSSYNEQF
d_gene: TRBD1; j_gene: TRBJ2-5; v_gene: TRBV12-3/TRBV12-4; CDR3aa: ASHGQAVETQY
d_gene: -; j_gene: TRBJ2-7; v_gene: TRBV27; CDR3aa: ASSINRDAVPYEQY
d_gene: -; j_gene: TRBJ1-3; v_gene: TRBV5-1; CDR3aa: ASRDQDLSGNTIY
d_gene: -; j_gene: TRBJ2-5; v_gene: TRBV2; CDR3aa: ASSLLSYQETQY
d_gene: TRBD2; j_gene: TRBJ2-1; v_gene: TRBV30; CDR3aa: AWSVGGGDEQF